Listed below are T cell receptor beta chains from one sample, sequenced in a study of T cells expressing NK-cell markers. TCRdb processed the 5' RACE reads again and assigns one entry to each CDR3 protein, with no DNA. The sample's table shows 16,000 or so distinct CDR3 sequences. The sequencing input was blood T cells: a sorted CD56 or NKG2C T cell subset, CD4+ or CD8+ T cells, or bulk PBMC T cells (not recorded which). Receptors originate from a man between 18 and 69 years old in good health. CDR3s include the opening cysteine and the closing phenylalanine or tryptophan. Size is omitted from some rows. Given values are once, few, many or a class for expanded clones.

j_call clone_size cdr3_length v_call cdr3_aa
TRBJ1-1 . 13 TRBV11-2 CASSPRQNTEAFF
TRBJ2-5 . 15 TRBV5-1 CASSLALTGGETQYF
TRBJ1-2 . 15 TRBV7-2 CASSKPRTGGYGYTF
TRBJ1-6 . 15 TRBV5-1 CASRRTGTDNSPLHF
TRBJ2-2 . 15 TRBV5-6 CASRSTGRSAGELFF
TRBJ2-1 . 18 TRBV13 CASSLEASGRGGNNEQFF
TRBJ2-1 . 18 TRBV11-2 CASSTSGLAGGSDNEQFF
TRBJ2-5 medium-sized 14 TRBV5-5 CASSFRTTQETQYF
TRBJ2-5 . 13 TRBV7-2 CASSVGGERPQYF
TRBJ1-6 . 17 TRBV20-1 CSARPRDTDLNNSPLHF
TRBJ2-1 . 16 TRBV11-1 CASSLRAALLGNEQFF
TRBJ1-5 . 14 TRBV12-5 CASGPGRRNQPQHF
TRBJ2-7 . 14 TRBV20-1 CSARDQTGPGQQYF
TRBJ2-5 . 16 TRBV7-3 CASSLMGQNIQETQYF
TRBJ2-4 . 15 TRBV5-6 CASSLAGGSGNIQYF
TRBJ2-3 . 13 TRBV20-1 CSTNRDYTDTQYF
TRBJ2-3 . 15 TRBV12-3/TRBV12-4 CASSLEATSRGTQYF
TRBJ1-2 . 15 TRBV6-5 CASSHTGGSNYGYTF
TRBJ1-2 . 12 TRBV5-5 CASSLGLYGYTF
TRBJ2-3 . 14 TRBV10-3 CAISEPGSTDTQYF
TRBJ2-1 . 16 TRBV9 CASSVVSGVGYNEQFF
TRBJ2-3 . 19 TRBV13 CASSLMTELGQVGTDTQYF
TRBJ2-2 . 16 TRBV6-8 CAIQTEGLMGTGELFF
TRBJ1-5 . 13 TRBV20-1 CSAQTYSNQPQHF
TRBJ1-2 . 14 TRBV3-1 CASSQEVSNYGYTF
TRBJ2-1 . 11 TRBV12-3/TRBV12-4 CASTLYNEQFF
TRBJ1-3 . 15 TRBV6-1 CASTQTGASGNTIYF
TRBJ1-2 . 16 TRBV9 CASSASGTGERYGYTF
TRBJ2-3 . 17 TRBV20-1 CSAPKGGPTISTDTQYF
TRBJ2-7 . 14 TRBV5-6 CASSLSRSSYEQYF
TRBJ2-3 . 14 TRBV29-1 CSVDRGVSTDTQYF
TRBJ2-2 . 16 TRBV5-1 CASRQLAGANTGELFF
TRBJ2-1 . 15 TRBV20-1 CSATPMSGRYNEQFF
TRBJ1-1 . 13 TRBV11-2 CASSFGENTEAFF
TRBJ1-2 . 15 TRBV11-2 CASSPSHGAGYGYTF
TRBJ2-3 . 15 TRBV24-1 CATSDPRGHTDTQYF
TRBJ1-6 . 15 TRBV7-9 CASSKNRGFNSPLHF
TRBJ2-1 medium-sized 15 TRBV20-1 CSARDRREGGNEQFF
TRBJ2-1 . 16 TRBV5-6 CASSSPGSGGINEQFF
TRBJ2-3 . 14 TRBV19 CASSIVGQTDTQYF
TRBJ2-7 . 14 TRBV10-3 CAISTDRESYEQYF
TRBJ2-1 . 14 TRBV11-2 CASSKGGTPNEQFF
TRBJ1-5 . 14 TRBV24-1 CATSDRRGNQPQHF
TRBJ2-2 . 14 TRBV11-2 CASSPGGWTGELFF
TRBJ1-2 . 14 TRBV12-3/TRBV12-4 CASKFVQGESGYTF
TRBJ2-7 . 13 TRBV29-1 CSVGDRDSYEQYF
TRBJ2-2 . 18 TRBV12-3/TRBV12-4 CASSPSSGAGWYTGELFF
TRBJ1-3 . 17 TRBV15 CATSRGGGPSSGNTIYF
TRBJ2-1 . 16 TRBV7-8 CASSLTAGVTYNEQFF
TRBJ2-2 . 15 TRBV11-2 CASRPGLAGTGELFF
TRBJ2-7 . 13 TRBV7-2 CASSVDRAGEQYF
TRBJ2-1 . 12 TRBV28 CASSFPGREQFF